The next 14 T cell receptor beta chains were all read from a single sample in a study of blood T cells in healthy people across ages. The second PCR ran about 7 to 12 cycles with a sample-barcoded 5' primer and J-beta primers. One entry per CDR3 protein results from TCRdb running MiXCR on the 5' RACE reads. The sample records approximately 690,000 distinct CDR3 sequences, around 38% being singletons. Sequencing was performed on blood. Every receptor here comes from an elderly man in good health.

A note on this clonotype: The junction departs from germline at one end; a sequencing error may be responsible. The chain combines TRBV3-1 with TRBJ2-3; TRBD2 might be the D (6 bases). Germline V gene lookup returns CDR1 LGHDT and CDR2 YNNKEL (reference sequence). This CDR3 has 15 amino acids. CDR3 DNA sequence: TGTGCCGGCAGCCAAGAGAGTGGGGGGACAGATACGCAGTATTTT. Translation gives CAGSQESGGTDTQYF.

The chain employs TRBV6-2 or TRBV6-3 and TRBJ2-1; 7 bases agree with TRBD2. This CDR3 has 12 amino acids. Germline CDR1 reads MNHEY; CDR2 reads SVGEGT. The trim removed 9 bases at V and 7 bases at J, leaving 6 bases unmatched. This chain's CDR3 is CASRGVSNEQFF. The DNA of the CDR3 is TGTGCCAGTCGGGGGGTCTCTAATGAGCAGTTCTTC.

The chain couples TRBV20-1 to TRBJ2-1; 13 nucleotides agree with TRBD2. This CDR3 has 15 residues. The J segment lost 4 bases and the V segment lost 7 bases, leaving 7 bases of the junction unmatched. Looked up from germline, CDR1 is DFQATT and CDR2 is SNEGSKA (reference sequence). The CDR3 protein is CSGTSGRGLYNEQFF. The DNA for the CDR3 is TGCAGTGGAACTAGCGGGAGGGGGCTTTACAATGAGCAGTTCTTC.

The chain is built from TRBV6-2 or TRBV6-3 and TRBJ2-5, with D possibly matching TRBD2 (6 bases). The J call may be faulty, since TRBJ2-7 better matches the DNA end. The length of the CDR3 is 13 residues. Looked up from germline, CDR1 is MNHEY and CDR2 is SVGEGT. CDR3 coding DNA: TGTGCCAGCAGCGACCACACTAGCAACGAGCAGTACTTC. Translating it yields CASSDHTSNEQYF.

The genes are TRBV3-1 and TRBJ2-5, with 12 positions matching TRBD1. The J call could be wrong; TRBJ2-7 is a better fit for the DNA end. This CDR3 has 16 residues. Germline V lookup: CDR1 LGHDT, CDR2 YNNKEL (reference sequence). CDR3 residues: CASSQAIGTGGDEQYF. The DNA of the CDR3 is TGTGCCAGCAGCCAAGCGATTGGGACAGGGGGCGACGAGCAGTACTTC.

The table lists this clonotype with many counts. At one boundary the junction diverges from the germline segment, which might be a read error. The rearrangement joins TRBV4-1 to TRBJ2-3; D ambiguous. This CDR3 region has 12 residues. The germline CDR1 and CDR2 sequences are MGHRA and YSYEKL. DNA of the CDR3: TGTGCCAGCAGCCAAGTTACAGATACGCAGTATTTT. The encoded protein is CASSQVTDTQYF.

On this clonotype: A junction boundary mismatches the germline segment, possibly from a read error. This chain uses TRBV20-1 with TRBJ2-5; tentatively, D is TRBD2 (6 bases). This CDR3 contains 13 residues. Germline CDR1 reads DFQATT; CDR2 reads SNEGSKA (reference sequence). Written as DNA, the CDR3 is TGCAGTGCCCCTCCGGGAGAAGCTGAGACCCGGTACTTC. This codes for CSAPPGEAETRYF.

The rearrangement uses TRBV6-6 and TRBJ2-7; D could derive from TRBD1 or TRBD2 (6 bases each). Trimming took 8 bases from V and 2 from J, leaving 13 bases between them. In germline, CDR1 is MNHNY, CDR2 SVGAGI (reference sequence). The CDR3 extends over 13 amino acids. In DNA form, the CDR3 reads TGTGCCAGCGGCCCCGGGGGCACCTACGAGCAGTACTTC. It specifies CASGPGGTYEQYF.

This chain links TRBV5-5 with TRBJ2-1, with 10 nucleotides matching TRBD2. Germline CDR1 and CDR2: SGHKS and YYEKEE (reference sequence). CDR3 length: 15 residues. The ends lost 0 bases at V and 8 bases at J; junction bases unmatched: 5. Written as DNA, the CDR3 is TGTGCCAGCAGCTTGGCTGTTCTAGCGGGGGATGAGCAGTTCTTC. Residues: CASSLAVLAGDEQFF.

The rearrangement joins TRBV7-6 to TRBJ2-7, with a possible D match to TRBD1 (5 bases). CDR3 length: 15 residues. V shed 7 bases and J shed 0 bases, with 16 bases lying between them. The germline gives CDR1 SGHVS, CDR2 FNYEAQ. CDR3 sequence reads: CASTVRAGSSYEQYF. Written as DNA, the CDR3 is TGTGCCAGCACCGTCCGAGCAGGGTCCTCCTACGAGCAGTACTTC.

In its sample, this clonotype was seen a few times. The chain combines TRBV2 with TRBJ1-1; 8 bases are a match to TRBD1. The CDR3 length is 13 residues. Germline V gives CDR1 SNHLY, CDR2 FYNNEI. J was trimmed by 9 bases and V by 6 bases; bases with no gene match: 9. The CDR3 here is CASRTGVVDKAFF. CDR3 bases: TGTGCCAGCAGGACAGGGGTAGTGGACAAAGCTTTCTTT.

The chain joins TRBV25-1 to TRBJ2-4, with D perhaps matching TRBD1 (5 bases). Germline V CDR1 and CDR2: MGHDK, SYGVNS. The V and J ends lost 2 bases and 7 bases respectively, with 12 bases between them. This CDR3 has 14 residues. CDR3 sequence (DNA): TGTGCCAGCAGTGAACCGGGCCCAGGGAACATTCAGTACTTC. It encodes CASSEPGPGNIQYF.

V and J are TRBV4-2 and TRBJ1-2; D remains unclear. The CDR3 totals 16 residues. The germline V and J ends were trimmed by 0 bases and 1 base, with 12 bases remaining between them. Germline CDR1 is LGHNA and CDR2 is YNFKEQ. This chain's CDR3 is CASSQDWAGDNYGYTF. The CDR3 DNA is TGTGCCAGCAGCCAAGATTGGGCGGGAGATAACTATGGCTACACCTTC.

This clonotype was recorded many times. CDR3 protein: CASSLLGVSYEQYF. CDR3 sequence (DNA): TGTGCCAGCAGTTTACTAGGGGTATCCTACGAGCAGTACTTC. The chain carries TRBV28 and TRBJ2-7; D possibly corresponds to TRBD1 (5 bases). The germline V and J ends were trimmed by 2 bases and 1 base, with 9 bases remaining between them. Germline CDR1 MDHEN, CDR2 SYDVKM. The CDR3 extends over 14 amino acids. The full variable domain, rest sourced from reference TRBV28 and TRBJ2-7, is DVKVTQSSRYLVKRTGEKVFLECVQDMDHENMFWYRQDPGLGLRLIYFSYDVKMKEKGDIPEGYSVSREKKERFSLILESASTNQTSMYLCASSLLGVSYEQYFGPGTRLTVT.